This TCR beta chain was recovered during a study of blood T cells in healthy people across ages. Whole-study findings and limits: Per million T cells, the diversity of TCR beta decreased roughly linearly as age advanced. Donor CMV status, an unknown factor, possibly confounded changes in expanded clonotypes. Investigators treated diversity estimates from one million T cells as underestimates.

Collection of 9 to 10 milliliters of peripheral blood was performed for each donor. The germline CDR1 and CDR2 sequences are KGHSH and LQKENI. The CDR3 consists of 11 residues. Trimming removed 9 bases at V and 5 bases at J, with 9 bases between. This clonotype was seen a few times. Its antigen is currently unknown. A sample-barcoded 5' primer and a J-beta primer mix were used in a second PCR of roughly 6 to 11 cycles. Using its own MiXCR run on the 5' RACE reads, TCRdb lists one record per CDR3 protein. The repertoire consists of fewer than 2,000,000 distinct CDR3 sequences, with more than 35% occurring once and the leading ten covering around 23%.

Source material: blood. The chain links TRBV18 to TRBJ2-3; either TRBD1 or TRBD2 may supply D (5 bases each). The sequence was collected from a human donor in good health. CDR3 sequence: CASYGGDTQYF. The DNA for the CDR3 is TGTGCCAGTTATGGGGGAGATACGCAGTATTTT. Using reference TRBV18 and TRBJ2-3 for the parts outside the CDR3, the full variable domain is NAGVMQNPRHLVRRRGQEARLRCSPMKGHSHVYWYRQLPEEGLKFMVYLQKENIIDESGMPKERFSAEFPKEGPSILRIQQVVRGDSAAYFCASYGGDTQYFGPGTRLTVL.